This entry lists 16 T cell receptor beta chains sequenced from one sample in a study of cytomegalovirus exposure and HLA in healthy donors. The study ran its PCR with 60 Vbeta and 13 Jbeta primers. Assay used: immunoSEQ multiplex PCR; TCRdb lists only in-frame clones, some missing. The sample lists 180,000 or so clones; about 9% were seen once. Sequencing was done on a sample of PBMCs. The source is a woman in her 30s in good health and CMV-seropositive.

This clone occurred a few times. The chain links TRBV7-9 to TRBJ1-4, with 12 bases matching TRBD1. CDR1 SEHNR and CDR2 FQNEAQ come from the germline V gene (reference sequence). V shed 5 bases and J 6 bases; nucleotides not matched to a gene: 4. The CDR3 has 15 amino acids. Here the CDR3 DNA reads TGTGCCAGCAGCCTCGGGACAGGGGGCTATGAAAAACTGTTTTTT. Amino acids: CASSLGTGGYEKLFF.

In its sample, this clone was seen a few times. The gene calls are TRBV12-5 and TRBJ2-7; possible D gene TRBD1, 6 bases. This CDR3 has 16 residues. V lost 8 bases to trimming and J lost 1 base, with 21 bases between them. The germline V gene encodes CDR1 LGHNT and CDR2 FRNRAP. The CDR3 DNA is TGTGCTAGTTCGTTTGGGTTGCTAGGGGGATCCTACGAGCAGTACTTC. This gives the protein CASSFGLLGGSYEQYF. The full variable domain, with the rest looked up from reference TRBV12-5 and TRBJ2-7, is DARVTQTPRHKVTEMGQEVTMRCQPILGHNTVFWYRQTMMQGLELLAYFRNRAPLDDSGMPKDRFSAEMPDATLATLKIQPSEPRDSAVYFCASSFGLLGGSYEQYFGPGTRLTVT.

This clone has only a few counts. The V call is TRBV5-1, the J call TRBJ1-6, with D perhaps TRBD1 (5 bases). Germline loops: CDR1 SGHRS, CDR2 YFSETQ. V was clipped by 0 bases and J by 8 bases, with 15 bases between them. CDR3 length: 16 residues. The CDR3 sequence is CASSLAGGVGDSPLHF. In nucleotides, the CDR3 is TGCGCCAGCAGCTTGGCCGGAGGGGTGGGTGATTCACCCCTCCACTTT.

This clone was recorded a few times. The chain joins TRBV5-1 to TRBJ2-7; a weak D match, TRBD2 (5 bases). Trimming left V 1 base short and J 4 bases short, with 12 bases between. Germline V gives CDR1 SGHRS, CDR2 YFSETQ. The CDR3 is 14 residues long. The CDR3 spells CASSLNEAEYEQYF. The CDR3 DNA reads as TGCGCCAGCAGCTTGAACGAAGCGGAGTACGAGCAGTACTTC.

The CDR3 DNA reads TGTGCCAGCAGATCAAGACGGGACGAGCAGTACTTC. Translated, it gives CASRSRRDEQYF. This chain uses TRBV11-2 with TRBJ2-7, with D unresolved. Germline CDR1 reads SGHAT; CDR2 reads FQNNGV. The CDR3 is 12 amino acids. V shed 6 bases and J shed 5 bases, with 11 bases lying between them.

The rearrangement links TRBV13 to TRBJ2-7, with unresolved D. CDR3 length: 14 residues. Germline V gene data show CDR1 as PRHDT and CDR2 as FYEKMQ (reference sequence). V was shortened by 3 bases and J by 5 bases, with 14 bases between the two germline ends. The DNA for the CDR3 is TGTGCCAGCAGCTTTTCCTACCTTACCCACGAGCAGTACTTC. Its protein is CASSFSYLTHEQYF.

CDR3 bases: TGCGCCAGCAGCCAAGCTTCTGGACTAGCGGCCTACGAGCAGTACTTC. Its translation: CASSQASGLAAYEQYF. V and J are TRBV4-1 and TRBJ2-7, with 10 bases identical to TRBD2. Germline V lookup: CDR1 MGHRA, CDR2 YSYEKL. J gave up 2 bases and V 1 base, and 5 bases lay outside the gene matches. The CDR3 consists of 16 residues.

This clone appeared a few times. The sample has other DNA sequences that encode this CDR3 too. The chain recombines TRBV7-9 with TRBJ1-1, with a weak D call TRBD1 (5 bases). The length of the CDR3 is 13 residues. CDR1 is SEHNR and CDR2 is FQNEAQ in the germline V gene (reference sequence). Trimming took off 1 base at V and 5 bases at J, with 8 bases between the two ends. CDR3 nucleotides: TGTGCCAGCAGCTTAGGGGGGGATACTGAAGCTTTCTTT. Translating it yields CASSLGGDTEAFF.

The CDR3 spells CASSPTRLAHKMDEQFF. The CDR3 DNA is TGTGCCAGCAGCCCGACGAGACTAGCCCATAAAATGGATGAGCAGTTCTTC. This sequence joins TRBV7-3 and TRBJ2-1; TRBD2 aligns across 7 bases. Germline CDR1 and CDR2: SGHTA and FQGTGA. The CDR3 spans 17 residues. V was clipped by 5 bases and J by 8 bases; unmatched bases: 18.

This clone showed up just a few times. The J gene is TRBJ2-2, the V gene TRBV19, with 9 bases identical to TRBD2. With 8 bases clipped from V and 4 bases from J, the junction kept 14 bases outside the gene matches. This CDR3 region has 17 residues. Germline assignment: CDR1 LNHDA and CDR2 SQIVND (reference sequence). The CDR3 bases are TGTGCCAGTGGGCTTGATAAGCTAGCGGGAACCACCGGGGAGCTGTTTTTT. Its translation: CASGLDKLAGTTGELFF. Combining the CDR3 with reference TRBV19 and TRBJ2-2 gives the whole variable domain DGGITQSPKYLFRKEGQNVTLSCEQNLNHDAMYWYRQDPGQGLRLIYYSQIVNDFQKGDIAEGYSVSREKKESFPLTVTSAQKNPTAFYLCASGLDKLAGTTGELFFGEGSRLTVL.

This chain uses TRBV12-2 with TRBJ2-3; the DNA was not compared with TRBD2, the D call given in the table. TRBV12-2 is a recognized pseudogene. There are 19 residues in the CDR3. CDR3 protein: CASRPFSSGRSPNRDTQYF. The CDR3 DNA follows: TGTGCAAGTCGCCCATTTTCCAGCGGGAGGTCCCCTAACAGAGATACGCAGTATTTT.

V gene TRBV27 combines with J gene TRBJ2-3, with 7 bases that match TRBD2. This CDR3 has 16 amino acids. CDR1 is MNHEY, CDR2 SMNVEV, per germline (reference sequence). Unmatched junction bases numbered 11, after V lost 3 bases and J lost 5 bases. The CDR3 DNA reads TGTGCCAGCAGTTTTTGGGGGAGGGAGTCCAGAGATACGCAGTATTTT. Its protein is CASSFWGRESRDTQYF.

The table lists this clone with a few counts. V is TRBV21-1 and J is TRBJ2-7; the table names TRBD1, a call not compared with the DNA. TRBV21-1 is a documented pseudogene. This CDR3 has 14 residues. The CDR3 DNA is TGTGCCAGCAGCAAGTCTACAGGGGGCGACGAGCAGTACTTC. Translating it yields CASSKSTGGDEQYF.

This clone was picked up a small number of times. V gene TRBV27 combines with J gene TRBJ2-1; TRBD2 agrees at 11 bases. The CDR3 loop spans 14 amino acids. The trim removed 8 bases at V and 6 bases at J, leaving 6 bases unmatched. Germline assignment: CDR1 MNHEY and CDR2 SMNVEV (reference sequence). The CDR3 loop reads CASSRLAGSNEQFF. CDR3 nucleotides: TGTGCCAGCTCTAGACTAGCGGGGTCCAATGAGCAGTTCTTC.

A few counts support this clone. The chain couples TRBV5-6 to TRBJ2-7, with 8 positions matching TRBD1. The CDR3 loop spans 14 amino acids. Germline V CDR1 and CDR2: SGHDT, YYEEEE. V gave up 4 bases and J gave up 1 base; unmatched junction bases: 4. The CDR3 here is CASSRGQGSYEQYF. The CDR3 nucleotides are TGTGCCAGCAGCCGTGGACAGGGATCCTACGAGCAGTACTTC.

In this sample, this clone turned up a few times. The rearrangement uses TRBV6-1 and TRBJ1-1; D is unresolved. Trimming pared 1 base from V and 3 bases from J, leaving 12 bases between. Germline-derived CDR1 and CDR2 are MNHNS and SASEGT. The CDR3 spans 15 residues. The CDR3 region is CASSEGGGRDTEAFF. CDR3 coding DNA: TGTGCCAGCAGTGAAGGTGGAGGGAGGGACACTGAAGCTTTCTTT.